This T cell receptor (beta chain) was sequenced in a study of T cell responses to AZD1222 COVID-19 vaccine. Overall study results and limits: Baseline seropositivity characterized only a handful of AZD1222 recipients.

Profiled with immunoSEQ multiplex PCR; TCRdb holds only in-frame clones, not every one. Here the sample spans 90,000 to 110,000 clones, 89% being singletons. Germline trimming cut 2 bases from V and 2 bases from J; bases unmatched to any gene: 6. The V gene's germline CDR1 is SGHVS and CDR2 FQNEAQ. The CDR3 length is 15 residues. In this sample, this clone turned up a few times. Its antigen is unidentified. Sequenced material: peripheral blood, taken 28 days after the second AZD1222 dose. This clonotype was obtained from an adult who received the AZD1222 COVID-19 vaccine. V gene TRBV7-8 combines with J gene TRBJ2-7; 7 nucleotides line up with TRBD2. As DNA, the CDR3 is TGTGCCAGCAGCTTACGGAACGGGGGGACCTACGAGCAGTACTTC. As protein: CASSLRNGGTYEQYF.